These T cell receptor beta chains were read from a single sample in a study of blood T cell repertoires in COVID-19. Clones were sequenced by immunoSEQ multiplex PCR, and TCRdb holds only the in-frame ones, with some missing. Here the sample spans around 200,000 clones, approximately 85% being singletons. Sequenced: peripheral blood. The source is a human donor with active or convalescent COVID-19. The donor label of this sample is uncertain. CDR3s include the opening cysteine and the closing phenylalanine or tryptophan. Each record gives: clone size, V gene, J gene, CDR3 protein. Clone size is given for some rows only: seen once, a few or many times, or a class if the clone is expanded.

abundance: .
v_gene: TRBV10-1
j_gene: TRBJ2-3
CDR3aa: CATKGLAGTDTQYF

abundance: .
v_gene: TRBV5-3
j_gene: TRBJ2-3
CDR3aa: CARSSSLQVADTSTDTQYF

abundance: .
v_gene: TRBV5-4
j_gene: TRBJ1-1
CDR3aa: CASSNPGQENTEAFF

abundance: .
v_gene: TRBV3-1/TRBV3-2
j_gene: TRBJ1-2
CDR3aa: CASSRITGPTNYGYTF

abundance: once
v_gene: TRBV28
j_gene: TRBJ2-3
CDR3aa: CASSPAGRLAGDKDTQYF

abundance: once
v_gene: TRBV30
j_gene: TRBJ2-1
CDR3aa: CAWSPVKGAQFF

abundance: few
v_gene: TRBV27
j_gene: TRBJ2-7
CDR3aa: CASRDRLSSYEQYF

abundance: .
v_gene: TRBV5-4
j_gene: TRBJ2-1
CDR3aa: CASSLGGSSYNEQFF

abundance: .
v_gene: TRBV6-5
j_gene: TRBJ2-2
CDR3aa: CASRTGWPNTGELFF

abundance: .
v_gene: TRBV19
j_gene: TRBJ1-2
CDR3aa: CASTPGWSNYGYTF

abundance: .
v_gene: TRBV27
j_gene: TRBJ1-4
CDR3aa: CASSKNGGAKLFF

abundance: .
v_gene: TRBV18
j_gene: TRBJ2-1
CDR3aa: CASSPQGFGNDNEQFF

abundance: .
v_gene: TRBV11-1
j_gene: TRBJ1-1
CDR3aa: CASSLGQSSMNTEAFF

abundance: .
v_gene: TRBV15
j_gene: TRBJ2-5
CDR3aa: CATSRGGGAQETQYF

abundance: .
v_gene: TRBV11-1
j_gene: TRBJ2-1
CDR3aa: CASSSQVLHYNEQFF

abundance: .
v_gene: TRBV24-1
j_gene: TRBJ2-5
CDR3aa: CATSDSSTYSETQYF

abundance: .
v_gene: TRBV5-4
j_gene: TRBJ2-3
CDR3aa: CASSLAGPGADTQYF

abundance: once
v_gene: TRBV2
j_gene: TRBJ1-3
CDR3aa: CASSERGTGNTIYF

abundance: .
v_gene: TRBV2
j_gene: TRBJ2-6
CDR3aa: CASSRDGGSGANVLTF

abundance: .
v_gene: TRBV24-1
j_gene: TRBJ2-6
CDR3aa: CATSGVGGYSGANVLTF

abundance: .
v_gene: TRBV9
j_gene: TRBJ1-4
CDR3aa: CASSVNQGEKLFF

abundance: .
v_gene: TRBV5-1
j_gene: TRBJ2-2
CDR3aa: CASREGASGELFF

abundance: .
v_gene: TRBV27
j_gene: TRBJ2-7
CDR3aa: CASSIGRPRGASQESRYEQYF

abundance: .
v_gene: TRBV3-1/TRBV3-2
j_gene: TRBJ2-1
CDR3aa: CASSQDASGGRDEQFF

abundance: .
v_gene: TRBV5-1
j_gene: TRBJ2-7
CDR3aa: CASSAVGGTYEQYF

abundance: .
v_gene: TRBV7-9
j_gene: TRBJ2-3
CDR3aa: CASSLGGGARDTQYF

abundance: .
v_gene: TRBV12-3/TRBV12-4
j_gene: TRBJ2-5
CDR3aa: CASSGPWETQYF

abundance: .
v_gene: TRBV2
j_gene: TRBJ2-1
CDR3aa: CASSGQGMNEQFF

abundance: .
v_gene: TRBV5-1
j_gene: TRBJ1-3
CDR3aa: CASSEGRAGNTIYF

abundance: .
v_gene: TRBV5-1
j_gene: TRBJ2-4
CDR3aa: CASSFGLAGEGRAKNIQYF

abundance: .
v_gene: TRBV10-3
j_gene: TRBJ2-1
CDR3aa: CAISRGQGSYNEQFF

abundance: .
v_gene: TRBV5-5
j_gene: TRBJ2-2
CDR3aa: CASSLEEGRLGTGELFF

abundance: few
v_gene: TRBV12-5
j_gene: TRBJ1-4
CDR3aa: CASGLGTGPANEKLFF

abundance: .
v_gene: TRBV28
j_gene: TRBJ1-2
CDR3aa: CASSLNGAPFNYGYTF

abundance: few
v_gene: TRBV4-1
j_gene: TRBJ2-3
CDR3aa: CASSQDMAGGLVTDTQYF

abundance: many
v_gene: TRBV6-5
j_gene: TRBJ1-1
CDR3aa: CASSFRGRAFF

abundance: .
v_gene: TRBV6-4
j_gene: TRBJ2-6
CDR3aa: CASRAGGEVGANVLTF

abundance: .
v_gene: TRBV4-2
j_gene: TRBJ1-2
CDR3aa: CASSQSQGDYGYTF

abundance: .
v_gene: TRBV30
j_gene: TRBJ1-4
CDR3aa: CAWEGDIYEKLFF

abundance: .
v_gene: TRBV7-2
j_gene: TRBJ2-7
CDR3aa: CASSLGGRAAAYEQYF

abundance: .
v_gene: TRBV29-1
j_gene: TRBJ1-1
CDR3aa: CSVEGGNLLMAEAFF

abundance: many
v_gene: TRBV11-3
j_gene: TRBJ1-3
CDR3aa: CASSLLEGNTIYF

abundance: .
v_gene: TRBV4-1
j_gene: TRBJ1-3
CDR3aa: CASSQDRAGGNSGNTIYF